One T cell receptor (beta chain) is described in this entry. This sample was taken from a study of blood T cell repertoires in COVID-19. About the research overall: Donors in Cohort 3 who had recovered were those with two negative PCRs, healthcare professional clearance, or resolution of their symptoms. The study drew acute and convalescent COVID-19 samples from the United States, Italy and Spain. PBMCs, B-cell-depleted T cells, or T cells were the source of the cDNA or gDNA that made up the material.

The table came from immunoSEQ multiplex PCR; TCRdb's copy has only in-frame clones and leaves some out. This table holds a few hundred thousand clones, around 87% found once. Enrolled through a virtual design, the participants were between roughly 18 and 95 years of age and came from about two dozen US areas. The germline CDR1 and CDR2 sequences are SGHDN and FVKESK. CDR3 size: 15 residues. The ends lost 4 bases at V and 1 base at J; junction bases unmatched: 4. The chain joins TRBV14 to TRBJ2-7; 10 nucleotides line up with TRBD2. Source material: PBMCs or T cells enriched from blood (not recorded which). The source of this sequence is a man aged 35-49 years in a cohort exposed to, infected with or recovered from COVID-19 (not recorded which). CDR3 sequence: CASSRSSGSSYEQYF. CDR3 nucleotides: TGTGCCAGCAGCCGTTCTAGCGGGAGTTCCTACGAGCAGTACTTC.